Below, one T cell receptor beta chain is given with its context. Its antigen target is currently unknown. No qualities accompany the bases; no much larger clone lies one base away. One collaborating source in Seattle enrolled patients while the patients were actively infected and followed the patients over time throughout the course of disease. Collaborating institutions collected whole blood in K2EDTA tubes following their own protocols. Collaborator samples were shipped for TCRbeta analysis as frozen whole blood, isolated PBMCs, or DNA extracted from either sample type. The data were obtained in a study of blood T cell repertoires in COVID-19 (dated by TCRdb to the early 2020s). Describing the broader study: Collaborator samples came from the United States, Italy and Spain and covered acute and convalescent phases of COVID-19. Deeply sampled blood TCRbeta repertoires from subjects exposed to, actively infected with, or recovered from COVID-19 were included in the dataset. Where available, HLA class I and class II types were obtained from metadata supplied by the sample provider rather than from assay-based typing. The repertoires were released in a freely available public database meant as a resource for research on the immune response to SARS-CoV-2. A de-identified subject ID, COVID-19 status, age in years and sex were almost always included in the sample metadata. The prospective study material was composed of cDNA or gDNA derived from T cells, B-cell-depleted T cells, or PBMCs. The samples were drawn from the first 160 participants of the ongoing ImmuneRACE study and from some 1,300 subjects provided by 6 global collaborators. General study outcomes and caveats: The quantity of clinical and demographic metadata differed by source and by participant and was supplied without curation.

CDR1 MNHEY and CDR2 SVGAGI were looked up in the germline V gene. Here V drops 2 bases and J drops 5 bases, and the junction holds 8 bases not matched to any gene. The CDR3 contains 15 residues, cysteine and phenylalanine counted. Of all the DNA, just the CDR3 is kept, 45 bases in frame from base 1. TCRbeta CDR3 regions were amplified from genomic DNA using the immunoSEQ Assay, a bias-controlled multiplex PCR. For the original study's pipeline: Nucleated cell counts per sample were estimated from amplification of reference gene primers within the assay. Sequence reads were collapsed and filtered to measure the absolute abundance of every unique TCRbeta CDR3 rearrangement. For each sample, productive Simpson clonality was calculated as the square root of Simpson's diversity index over productive rearrangements. TCRdb took this table from immuneACCESS and kept in-frame rearrangements with V and J called. Such tables lack part of the clones; where checked against another copy, unresolved V genes explain under half of the gap, and the rest is unexplained. The V and J calls and clone size were taken over from that table, and D and trimming were inferred from the DNA. The sample has 150,000 to 200,000 clones on record, roughly 86% of them singletons. The top ten hold around 0.5% of the sample.

Sequenced input: peripheral blood. The rearrangement combines TRBV6-5 with TRBJ2-7; 8 junctional bases match TRBD1. The TCR sequence derives from a man aged 55 to 70 with COVID-19, enrolled during active disease. The nucleotides read TGTGCCAGCAGTTACGCCGGCAGGGGGCCTAACGAGCAGTACTTC. Translated, this gives CASSYAGRGPNEQYF.